The clone carrying this T cell receptor (beta chain) was detected only a few times. What it binds is unknown. The sample is drawn from a study of T cell repertoires in cytomegalovirus infection. The wider study: CMV infection and matching HLA type were both indicated by public TCR beta signatures.

Study-wide points: Clonotype analysis showed dominance of the ex vivo response by HLA-C-restricted CMV-specific TCR beta clonotypes.

There are 15 residues in the CDR3. Trimming removed 9 bases at V and 0 bases at J, with 16 bases between. Germline CDR1 is SGHAT and CDR2 is FQNNGV. TCRdb ran MiXCR on the reads and lists one entry per CDR3 protein. The sample yields roughly 350,000 distinct CDR3 sequences, about 32% seen once. The sample in question was cultured PBMCs, obtained from culture after CMV antigen stimulation. This TCR was sampled from a human donor in good health (CMV status not recorded). Some clones in this sample may be carry-over from other donors' samples. The V gene is TRBV11-2, the J gene TRBJ2-3, with D tentatively TRBD2 (7 bases). The CDR3 reads CASIPGGRSTDTQYF. CDR3 nucleotide sequence: TGTGCCAGTATCCCCGGGGGGCGAAGCACAGATACGCAGTATTTT.